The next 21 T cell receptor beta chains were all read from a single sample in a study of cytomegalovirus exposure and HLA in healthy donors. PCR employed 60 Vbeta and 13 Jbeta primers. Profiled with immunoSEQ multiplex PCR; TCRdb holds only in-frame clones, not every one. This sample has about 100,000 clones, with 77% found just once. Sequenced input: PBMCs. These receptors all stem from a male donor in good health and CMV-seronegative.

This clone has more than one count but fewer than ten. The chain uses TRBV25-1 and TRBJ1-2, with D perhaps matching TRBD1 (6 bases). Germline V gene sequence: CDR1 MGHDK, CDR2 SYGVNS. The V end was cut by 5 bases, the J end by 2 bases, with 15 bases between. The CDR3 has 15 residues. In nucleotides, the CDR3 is TGTGCCAGCAGTCGGATAAACCAGGGGAACTATGGCTACACCTTC. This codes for CASSRINQGNYGYTF.

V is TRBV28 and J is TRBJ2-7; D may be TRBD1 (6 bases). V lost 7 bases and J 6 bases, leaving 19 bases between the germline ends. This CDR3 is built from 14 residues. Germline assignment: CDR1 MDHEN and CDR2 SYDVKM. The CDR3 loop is CASTAQGSPLEQYF. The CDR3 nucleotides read TGTGCCAGCACGGCACAGGGCTCCCCGCTCGAGCAGTACTTC.

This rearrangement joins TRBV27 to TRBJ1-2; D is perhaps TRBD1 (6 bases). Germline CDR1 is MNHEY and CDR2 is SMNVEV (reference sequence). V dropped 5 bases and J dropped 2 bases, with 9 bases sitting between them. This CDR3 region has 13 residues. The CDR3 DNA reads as TGTGCCAGCAGTCCCCAGGGGAACTATGGCTACACCTTC. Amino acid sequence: CASSPQGNYGYTF.

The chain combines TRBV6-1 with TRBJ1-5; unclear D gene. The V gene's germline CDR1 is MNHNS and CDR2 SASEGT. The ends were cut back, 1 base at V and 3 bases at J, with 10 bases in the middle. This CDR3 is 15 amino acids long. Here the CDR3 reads CASSEGSNYNQPQHF. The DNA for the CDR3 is TGTGCCAGCAGTGAAGGCAGCAACTACAATCAGCCCCAGCATTTT.

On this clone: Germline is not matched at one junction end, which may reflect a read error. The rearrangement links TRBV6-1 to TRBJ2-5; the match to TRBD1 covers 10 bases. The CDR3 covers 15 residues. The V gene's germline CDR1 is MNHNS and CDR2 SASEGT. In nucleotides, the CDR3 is TGTGCCAGCAGCGAAGCGGACAGGGGGCAAGAGACCCAGTACTTC. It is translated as CASSEADRGQETQYF.

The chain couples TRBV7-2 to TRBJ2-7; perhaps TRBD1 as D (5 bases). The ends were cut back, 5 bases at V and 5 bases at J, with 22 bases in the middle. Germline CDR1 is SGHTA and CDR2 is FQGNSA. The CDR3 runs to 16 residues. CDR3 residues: CASSETKRRWGDEQYF. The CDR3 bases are TGTGCCAGCAGCGAGACCAAACGACGATGGGGCGACGAGCAGTACTTC.

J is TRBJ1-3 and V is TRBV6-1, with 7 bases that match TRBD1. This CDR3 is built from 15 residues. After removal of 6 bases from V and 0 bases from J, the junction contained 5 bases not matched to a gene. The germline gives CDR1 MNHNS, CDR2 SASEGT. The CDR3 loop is CASRPDRVSGNTIYF. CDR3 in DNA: TGTGCCAGCAGGCCCGACAGGGTCTCTGGAAACACCATATATTTT.

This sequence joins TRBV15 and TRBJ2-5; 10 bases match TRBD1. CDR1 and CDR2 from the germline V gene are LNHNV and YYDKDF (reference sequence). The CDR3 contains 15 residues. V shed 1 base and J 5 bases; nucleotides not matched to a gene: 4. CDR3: CATSRGGDRGETQYF. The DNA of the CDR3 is TGTGCCACCAGCAGAGGAGGGGACAGGGGTGAGACCCAGTACTTC.

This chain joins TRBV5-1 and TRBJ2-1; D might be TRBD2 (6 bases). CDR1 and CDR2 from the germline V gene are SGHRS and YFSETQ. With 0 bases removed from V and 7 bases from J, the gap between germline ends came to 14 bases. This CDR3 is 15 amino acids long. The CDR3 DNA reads TGCGCCAGCAGCTTGGGTCGGGGGAGTGTAAATGAGCAGTTCTTC. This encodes CASSLGRGSVNEQFF.

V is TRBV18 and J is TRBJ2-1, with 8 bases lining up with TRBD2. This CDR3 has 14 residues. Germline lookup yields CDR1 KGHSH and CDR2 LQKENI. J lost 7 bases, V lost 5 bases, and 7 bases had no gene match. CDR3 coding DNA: TGTGCCAGCTCAGCGGGGACTAGTTATAATGAGCAGTTCTTC. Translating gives CASSAGTSYNEQFF.

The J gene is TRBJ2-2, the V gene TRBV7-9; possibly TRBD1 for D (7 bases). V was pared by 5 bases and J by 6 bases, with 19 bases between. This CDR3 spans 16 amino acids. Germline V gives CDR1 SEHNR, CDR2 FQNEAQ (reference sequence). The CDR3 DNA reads TGTGCCAGCAGCCCCGGGGGTAGGGGGCTAGCCGGGGAGCTGTTTTTT. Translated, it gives CASSPGGRGLAGELFF.

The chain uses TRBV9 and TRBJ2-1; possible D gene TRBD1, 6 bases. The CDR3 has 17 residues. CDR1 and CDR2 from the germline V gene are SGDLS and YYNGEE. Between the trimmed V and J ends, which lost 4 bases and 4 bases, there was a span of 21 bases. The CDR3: CASSPKPLGASYNEQFF. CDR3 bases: TGTGCCAGCAGCCCGAAACCCCTGGGGGCATCATACAATGAGCAGTTCTTC.

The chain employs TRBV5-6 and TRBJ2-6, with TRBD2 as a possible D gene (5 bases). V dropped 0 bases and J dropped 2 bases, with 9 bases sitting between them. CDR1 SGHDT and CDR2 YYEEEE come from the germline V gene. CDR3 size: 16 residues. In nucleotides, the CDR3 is TGTGCCAGCAGCTTGGGAGGGCGGGCTGGGGCCAACGTCCTGACTTTC. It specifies CASSLGGRAGANVLTF.

CDR3 region: CASSLSGGGGYTF. The CDR3, as DNA: TGTGCCAGCAGTTTATCAGGGGGGGGAGGCTACACCTTC. The chain links TRBV27 to TRBJ1-2; weak D call: TRBD1 (6 bases). Between the trimmed V and J ends, which lost 0 bases and 8 bases, there was a span of 10 bases. The CDR3 has 13 residues. CDR1 is MNHEY, CDR2 SMNVEV, per germline (reference sequence).

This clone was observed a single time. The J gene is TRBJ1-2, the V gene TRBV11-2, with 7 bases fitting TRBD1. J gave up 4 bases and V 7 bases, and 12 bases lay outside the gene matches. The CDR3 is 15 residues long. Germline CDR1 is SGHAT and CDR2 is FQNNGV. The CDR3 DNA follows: TGTGCCAGCATCGCGGGGTCAGGGGGGTTCTATGGCTACACCTTC. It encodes CASIAGSGGFYGYTF.

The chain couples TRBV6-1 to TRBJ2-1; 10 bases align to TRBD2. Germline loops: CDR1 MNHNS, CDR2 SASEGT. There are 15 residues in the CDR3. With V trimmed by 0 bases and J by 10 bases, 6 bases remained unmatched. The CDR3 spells CASSEAVAGGQEQFF. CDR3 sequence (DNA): TGTGCCAGCAGTGAAGCGGTAGCGGGAGGTCAGGAGCAGTTCTTC.

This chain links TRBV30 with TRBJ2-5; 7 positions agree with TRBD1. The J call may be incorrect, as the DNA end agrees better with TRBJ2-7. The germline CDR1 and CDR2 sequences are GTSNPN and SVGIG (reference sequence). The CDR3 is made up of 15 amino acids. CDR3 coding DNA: TGTGCCTGGAGTCCACGCAGACAGGGCGAGAACGAGCAGTACTTC. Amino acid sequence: CAWSPRRQGENEQYF.

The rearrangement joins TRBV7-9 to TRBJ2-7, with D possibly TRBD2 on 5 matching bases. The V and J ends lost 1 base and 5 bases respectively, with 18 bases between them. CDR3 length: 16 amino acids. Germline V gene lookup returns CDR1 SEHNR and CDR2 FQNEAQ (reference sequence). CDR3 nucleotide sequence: TGTGCCAGCAGCTTAGGACCGCTGAGGGTGGAGGACGAGCAGTACTTC. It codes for CASSLGPLRVEDEQYF.

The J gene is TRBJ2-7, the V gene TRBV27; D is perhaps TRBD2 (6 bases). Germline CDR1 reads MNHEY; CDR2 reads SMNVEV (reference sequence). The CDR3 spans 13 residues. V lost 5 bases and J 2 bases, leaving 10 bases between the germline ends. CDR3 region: CASSVAETYEQYF. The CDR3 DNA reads TGTGCCAGCAGTGTAGCGGAAACCTACGAGCAGTACTTC.

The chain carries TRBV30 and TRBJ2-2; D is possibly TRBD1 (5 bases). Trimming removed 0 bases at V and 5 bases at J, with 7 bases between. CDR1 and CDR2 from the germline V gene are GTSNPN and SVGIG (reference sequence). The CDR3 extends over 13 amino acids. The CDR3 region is CAWSVSGTGELFF. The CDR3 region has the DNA TGTGCCTGGAGTGTATCAGGGACCGGGGAGCTGTTTTTT. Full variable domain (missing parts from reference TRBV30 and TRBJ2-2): SQTIHQWPATLVQPVGSPLSLECTVEGTSNPNLYWYRQAAGRGLQLLFYSVGIGQISSEVPQNLSASRPQDRQFILSSKKLLLSDSGFYLCAWSVSGTGELFFGEGSRLTVL.

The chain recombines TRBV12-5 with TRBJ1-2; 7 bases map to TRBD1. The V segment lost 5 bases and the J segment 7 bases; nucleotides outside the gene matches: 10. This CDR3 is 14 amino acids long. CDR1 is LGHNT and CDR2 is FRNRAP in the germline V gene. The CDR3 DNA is TGTGCTAGTGGTCTAGACAGGGCCCCGGGTGGCTACACCTTC. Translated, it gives CASGLDRAPGGYTF. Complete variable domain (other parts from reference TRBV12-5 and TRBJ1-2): DARVTQTPRHKVTEMGQEVTMRCQPILGHNTVFWYRQTMMQGLELLAYFRNRAPLDDSGMPKDRFSAEMPDATLATLKIQPSEPRDSAVYFCASGLDRAPGGYTFGSGTRLTVV.